The 20 T cell receptor beta chains below come from one sample, sequenced in a study of T cell responses to AZD1222 COVID-19 vaccine. Some clones are missing from TCRdb's copy, which holds only in-frame ones; the method was immunoSEQ multiplex PCR. Of more than 85,000 clones listed, 82% were seen once; the top ten hold about 5%. The material sequenced was peripheral blood, taken on day 0 of AZD1222 vaccination. The receptor source for this set is an adult in good health.

This CDR3 reads CASRGGAGTGHGYTF. The CDR3 nucleotides are TGTGCCAGCAGAGGTGGTGCGGGGACAGGGCACGGCTACACCTTC. The gene calls are TRBV2 and TRBJ1-2; 9 nucleotides match TRBD1. Per the germline V gene, CDR1 is SNHLY and CDR2 is FYNNEI. CDR3 size: 15 residues. V shed 6 bases, J shed 8 bases, and the junction held 13 bases outside the gene matches.

CDR3 bases: TGTGCCAGCAGCCCGGCCAGTGATCGGGGCTACACCTTC. This gives the protein CASSPASDRGYTF. This chain uses TRBV5-6 with TRBJ1-2; D gene uncertain. The CDR3 totals 13 residues. V was pared by 4 bases and J by 8 bases, with 15 bases between. Looked up from germline, CDR1 is SGHDT and CDR2 is YYEEEE.

The V call is TRBV4-3, the J call TRBJ1-2; D remains unclear. The CDR3 totals 15 residues. CDR1 LGHNA and CDR2 YSLEER come from the germline V gene. V lost 0 bases and J lost 5, with 13 bases in between. CDR3 sequence: CASSQESRGHYGYTF. CDR3 DNA: TGCGCCAGCAGCCAAGAGTCCCGGGGTCATTATGGCTACACCTTC.

V is TRBV5-1 and J is TRBJ1-1; D perhaps matches TRBD1 (6 bases). Germline CDR1 SGHRS, CDR2 YFSETQ. CDR3 size: 13 residues. V gave up 1 base and J gave up 5 bases, with 9 bases separating them. The CDR3 DNA sequence: TGCGCCAGCAGCTTGCTCAGGGGAACTGAAGCTTTCTTT. Residues: CASSLLRGTEAFF.

The V and J genes are TRBV5-1 and TRBJ1-1; 7 bases agree with TRBD1. Germline trimming cut 4 bases from V and 6 bases from J; bases unmatched to any gene: 12. This CDR3 is built from 15 residues. Germline CDR1 SGHRS, CDR2 YFSETQ. The CDR3 sequence is CASSAIQGPFAEAFF. In DNA form, the CDR3 reads TGCGCCAGCAGCGCCATACAGGGGCCGTTCGCTGAAGCTTTCTTT.

The chain joins TRBV7-2 to TRBJ2-5; a possible D gene is TRBD1 (5 bases). The ends were cut back, 2 bases at V and 2 bases at J, with 9 bases in the middle. The CDR3 has 14 residues. Germline V lookup: CDR1 SGHTA, CDR2 FQGNSA. CDR3 region: CASSLFRGQETQYF. CDR3 nucleotides: TGTGCCAGCAGCTTATTTAGGGGACAAGAGACCCAGTACTTC.

This clone was recorded once. The V and J genes are TRBV20-1 and TRBJ2-1; tentative D call: TRBD2 (6 bases). Germline V gives CDR1 DFQATT, CDR2 SNEGSKA (reference sequence). The CDR3 has 11 residues. The V end lost 1 base, the J end lost 15 bases, and 13 bases lay between the germline ends. The CDR3 nucleotides are TGCAGTGCTAGAGCGGGACTCGATCCGTTCTTC. This translates into CSARAGLDPFF.

The chain combines TRBV6-5 with TRBJ1-1; 11 nucleotides line up with TRBD1. Losses at the gene ends were 11 bases for V and 4 bases for J; bases not matched to a gene: 12. Germline V CDR1 and CDR2: MNHEY, SVGAGI. The CDR3 length is 15 residues. CDR3 sequence reads: CAGSGTGGDGTEAFF. The CDR3 nucleotides are TGTGCCGGATCCGGGACAGGGGGTGATGGCACTGAAGCTTTCTTT.

The V and J genes are TRBV5-1 and TRBJ1-1; 7 bases are shared with TRBD1. Trimming took 7 bases from V and 4 from J; bases not matched to a gene: 13. The CDR3 is 15 amino acids. Per germline, CDR1 SGHRS and CDR2 YFSETQ. CDR3 in amino acids: CASSLTRGSGTEAFF. The CDR3 coding sequence is TGCGCCAGCTCCCTGACCAGGGGGTCGGGCACTGAAGCTTTCTTT. Looking up the rest from reference TRBV5-1 and TRBJ1-1 gives the full variable domain: KAGVTQTPRYLIKTRGQQVTLSCSPISGHRSVSWYQQTPGQGLQFLFEYFSETQRNKGNFPGRFSGRQFSNSRSEMNVSTLELGDSALYLCASSLTRGSGTEAFFGQGTRLTVV.

The table lists this clone with a few counts. This sequence joins TRBV29-1 and TRBJ2-7; 11 nucleotides agree with TRBD1. This CDR3 region has 15 residues. Per the germline V gene, CDR1 is SQVTM and CDR2 is ANQGSEA. The junction had 10 bases not matched to a gene; V was cut back by 4 bases and J by 5 bases. CDR3 sequence (DNA): TGCAGCGTTGTTAGATGGGACAGGGGGGAGGACGAGCAGTACTTC. It is translated as CSVVRWDRGEDEQYF.

The chain joins TRBV19 to TRBJ1-2; maybe TRBD1 (6 bases). The CDR3 has 13 residues. Germline V gene sequence: CDR1 LNHDA, CDR2 SQIVND (reference sequence). Trimming took 7 bases from V and 4 from J, leaving 13 bases between them. The CDR3 nucleotides are TGTGCCAGTAAACAGGGCGGGGGCTATGGCTACACCTTC. Protein: CASKQGGGYGYTF.

This rearrangement joins TRBV7-9 to TRBJ1-2; 12 positions match TRBD1. The V gene end was trimmed by 5 bases and the J gene end by 4 bases; junction bases not matched to a gene: 8. The CDR3 runs to 16 residues. Germline assignment: CDR1 SEHNR and CDR2 FQNEAQ (reference sequence). This CDR3 is CASSHGTGGAGYGYTF. CDR3 DNA sequence: TGTGCCAGCAGCCACGGGACAGGGGGCGCCGGCTATGGCTACACCTTC.

The V call is TRBV28, the J call TRBJ1-4; the D is unclear. V was shortened by 8 bases and J by 8 bases, with 12 bases between the two germline ends. The CDR3 has 12 residues. Per the germline V gene, CDR1 is MDHEN and CDR2 is SYDVKM. In DNA, the CDR3 is TGTGCCAGCGGCTTACGGTACGAAAAACTGTTTTTT. Encoded protein: CASGLRYEKLFF. Filled out from reference TRBV28 and TRBJ1-4, the complete variable domain reads DVKVTQSSRYLVKRTGEKVFLECVQDMDHENMFWYRQDPGLGLRLIYFSYDVKMKEKGDIPEGYSVSREKKERFSLILESASTNQTSMYLCASGLRYEKLFFGSGTQLSVL.

The chain carries TRBV27 and TRBJ2-1, with 15 positions matching TRBD2. V lost 3 bases to trimming and J lost 0 bases; unmatched junction nucleotides: 6. The CDR3 runs 19 residues. CDR1 is MNHEY, CDR2 SMNVEV, per germline (reference sequence). The CDR3 protein is CASSFLGLAGGRSYNEQFF. CDR3 DNA sequence: TGTGCCAGCAGTTTCCTGGGACTAGCGGGGGGCCGCTCCTACAATGAGCAGTTCTTC.

In DNA form, the CDR3 reads TGTGCCAGCAGGGGGGGGCGAGGAGCTAACTATGGCTACACCTTC. Translating gives CASRGGRGANYGYTF. V is TRBV2 and J is TRBJ1-2; maybe TRBD1 (6 bases). The CDR3 has 15 residues. CDR1 and CDR2 from the germline V gene are SNHLY and FYNNEI. With 6 bases removed from V and 0 bases from J, the gap between germline ends came to 14 bases.

This chain uses TRBV13 with TRBJ1-3; 9 positions match TRBD1. The CDR3 totals 14 residues. Germline values: CDR1 PRHDT, CDR2 FYEKMQ (reference sequence). J gave up 6 bases and V 5 bases, and 5 bases lay outside the gene matches. This CDR3 reads CASSLGQGANTIYF. Written as DNA, the CDR3 is TGTGCCAGCAGCCTGGGACAGGGAGCAAACACCATATATTTT.

The V gene is TRBV30, the J gene TRBJ2-7, with 7 bases aligning to TRBD1. V lost 0 bases and J lost 5; bases outside the gene matches: 7. Germline CDR1 is GTSNPN and CDR2 is SVGIG (reference sequence). The CDR3 consists of 14 residues. The CDR3 nucleotides are TGTGCCTGGAGTGTAGAGACAGGGTATGACGAGCAGTACTTC. Its protein is CAWSVETGYDEQYF.

This sequence joins TRBV28 and TRBJ1-2; D not certain. From germline, CDR1 is MDHEN and CDR2 SYDVKM. The CDR3 totals 12 residues. V gave up 4 bases and J gave up 1 base, with 4 bases separating them. CDR3 residues: CASSWRNYGYTF. CDR3 in DNA: TGTGCCAGCAGTTGGCGTAACTATGGCTACACCTTC.

This clone was counted only a few times. V usage is TRBV19 and J usage is TRBJ2-7; the D is unclear. This CDR3 is built from 13 residues. The V end lost 5 bases, the J end lost 3 bases, and 11 bases lay between the germline ends. CDR1 and CDR2 from the germline V gene are LNHDA and SQIVND (reference sequence). The CDR3 nucleotides read TGTGCCAGTAGTGTCGGGTTTAACTACGAGCAGTACTTC. As protein: CASSVGFNYEQYF.

CDR3 in amino acids: CASSSTPQGYYGYTF. CDR3 in DNA: TGTGCCAGCAGCTCAACCCCACAGGGGTACTATGGCTACACCTTC. The genes are TRBV7-2 and TRBJ1-2; 7 nucleotides match TRBD1. CDR3 size: 15 residues. V shed 4 bases and J 3 bases; nucleotides not matched to a gene: 8. Germline V gives CDR1 SGHTA, CDR2 FQGNSA.